There are a few counts of the clone carrying this TCR beta chain. The antigen is unknown. Trimming took 2 bases from V and 4 from J, leaving 16 bases between them. The germline CDR1 and CDR2 sequences are MGHRA and YSYEKL. The CDR3 covers 16 residues. PCR was performed a second time for about 7 to 11 cycles using a sample-barcoded 5' primer and a J-beta primer mix. Each CDR3 protein is one row after TCRdb ran MiXCR on the 5' RACE reads. The table shows fewer than 900,000 distinct CDR3 sequences, with 35% to 40% occurring only once. This specimen belongs to a study of blood T cells in healthy people across ages. Study-level results: Roughly linearly, TCR beta diversity per million T cells fell as age increased. When set beside aged donors, long-lived donors presented more naive CD4+ cells and higher diversity.

The chain couples TRBV4-1 to TRBJ2-3; D perhaps matches TRBD2 (5 bases). Sample: blood. The TCR sequence derives from a man aged 18 to 35 in good health. CDR3 sequence: CASSQTRRGHADTQYF. The CDR3 nucleotides read TGCGCCAGCAGCCAAACTCGCCGCGGGCACGCAGATACGCAGTATTTT.